The entry below gives a single TCR beta chain sequence along with its context. The V end lost 2 bases, the J end lost 5 bases, and 12 bases lay between the germline ends. Germline V gives CDR1 LGHDT, CDR2 YNNKEL (reference sequence). The CDR3 has 15 residues. Only in-frame clones appear in the TCRdb table, and some are missing; sequencing was by immunoSEQ multiplex PCR. The sample records roughly 320,000 clones, 65% to 90% being singletons. This sample is drawn from a study of blood T cell repertoires in COVID-19. The chain uses TRBV3-1 (or the pseudogene TRBV3-2) and TRBJ1-4; D may be TRBD1 (5 bases). The sample taken for sequencing was peripheral blood. The TCR originated in a human donor in a cohort sampled during active COVID-19. The CDR3 sequence is CASSQIVKGNEKLFF. For the CDR3, the DNA is TGTGCCAGCAGCCAAATCGTAAAGGGGAATGAAAAACTGTTTTTT.